This TCR beta chain comes out of a study of beta chain features in type 1 diabetes. On the study more broadly: Across all samples, about 100 million sorted cells were examined.

Expressed TCRB transcripts were sequenced after all isolated RNA was converted to cDNA. Method: immunoSEQ multiplex PCR; TCRdb's copy keeps in-frame clones and lacks some. The sample consists of 150,000 to 170,000 clones, approximately 8.1% of them appearing once. Germline CDR1 and CDR2: MDHEN and SYDVKM. The J segment lost 7 bases and the V segment lost 6 bases, leaving 6 bases of the junction unmatched. The CDR3 totals 14 residues. V and J are TRBV28 and TRBJ1-4; TRBD1 agrees at 9 bases. Sequenced: central memory CD4+ T cells from blood. The source is a man between 18 and 29 years old in good health. The CDR3 DNA is TGTGCCAGCAGCGTCGGGACAGGGTTTGAAAAACTGTTTTTT. This translates into CASSVGTGFEKLFF. The complete variable domain, with remaining parts taken from reference TRBV28 and TRBJ1-4, reads DVKVTQSSRYLVKRTGEKVFLECVQDMDHENMFWYRQDPGLGLRLIYFSYDVKMKEKGDIPEGYSVSREKKERFSLILESASTNQTSMYLCASSVGTGFEKLFFGSGTQLSVL.